This T cell receptor (beta chain) was identified during a study of T cell responses to AZD1222 COVID-19 vaccine. Overall study results and limits: The donor cohort was predominantly white British with a female majority, and clonal diversity may have been underestimated. Repertoires were obtained only post-peak T cell response. Reportedly, nearly half the spike-specific TCRs target unmutated variant regions.

Doses given second, at about 4 or about 12 weeks, were pooled. Note on this clone: Its antigen is undetermined.

Produced via immunoSEQ multiplex PCR; TCRdb's table is partial and in-frame only. The sample shows tens of thousands of clones, roughly nine tenths of them seen only once. CDR3 length: 15 residues. The V gene lost 0 bases and the J gene lost 1 base, with 7 bases spanning the gap. Germline V lookup: CDR1 SGHNT, CDR2 YYREEE (reference sequence). The genes are TRBV5-4 and TRBJ2-2; D ambiguous. The sample consisted of peripheral blood, taken 28 days after the second AZD1222 dose. This TCR came from an adult who received the AZD1222 COVID-19 vaccine. The DNA for the CDR3 is TGTGCCAGCAGCTTGGCCTCCAGGAACACCGGGGAGCTGTTTTTT. It translates to CASSLASRNTGELFF.